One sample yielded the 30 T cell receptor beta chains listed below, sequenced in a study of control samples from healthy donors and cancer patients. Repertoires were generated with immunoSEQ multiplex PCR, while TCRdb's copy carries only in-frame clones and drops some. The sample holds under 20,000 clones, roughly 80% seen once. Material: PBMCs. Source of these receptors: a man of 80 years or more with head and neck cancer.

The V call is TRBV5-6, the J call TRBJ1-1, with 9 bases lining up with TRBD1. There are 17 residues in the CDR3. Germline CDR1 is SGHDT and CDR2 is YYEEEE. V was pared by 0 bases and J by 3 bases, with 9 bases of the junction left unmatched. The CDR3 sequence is CASSLGMTGGMYTEAFF. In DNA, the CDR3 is TGTGCCAGCAGCTTGGGTATGACAGGGGGGATGTACACTGAAGCTTTCTTT.

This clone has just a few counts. The CDR3 loop is CAISLDRGLTEAFF. The CDR3 coding sequence is TGTGCCATCAGTTTGGACAGGGGGCTAACTGAAGCTTTCTTT. The chain has TRBV10-3 and TRBJ1-1, with 11 bases lining up with TRBD1. The CDR3 has 14 amino acids. The V and J ends lost 5 bases and 5 bases, in that order; junction bases with no gene match: 4. Germline CDR1 reads ENHRY; CDR2 reads SYGVKD.

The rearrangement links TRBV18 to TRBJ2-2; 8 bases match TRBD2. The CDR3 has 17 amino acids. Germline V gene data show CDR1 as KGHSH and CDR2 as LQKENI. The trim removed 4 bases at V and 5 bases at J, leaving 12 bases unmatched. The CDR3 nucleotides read TGTGCCAGCTCACGCAGCACTAGCGGCGGCGGGACCGGGGAGCTGTTTTTT. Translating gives CASSRSTSGGGTGELFF.

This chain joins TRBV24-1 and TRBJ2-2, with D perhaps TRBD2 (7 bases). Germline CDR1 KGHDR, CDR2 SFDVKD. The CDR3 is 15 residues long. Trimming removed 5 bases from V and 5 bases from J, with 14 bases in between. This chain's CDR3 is CATSVGSGTTGELFF. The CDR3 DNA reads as TGTGCCACCAGTGTCGGGAGCGGGACAACCGGGGAGCTGTTTTTT.

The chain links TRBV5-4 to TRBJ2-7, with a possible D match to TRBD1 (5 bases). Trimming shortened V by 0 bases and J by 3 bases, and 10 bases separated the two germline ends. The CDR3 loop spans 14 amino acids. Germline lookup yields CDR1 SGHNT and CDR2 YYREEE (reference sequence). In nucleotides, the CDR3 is TGTGCCAGCAGCTTGGGCCCGGACATCTACGAGCAGTACTTC. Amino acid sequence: CASSLGPDIYEQYF.

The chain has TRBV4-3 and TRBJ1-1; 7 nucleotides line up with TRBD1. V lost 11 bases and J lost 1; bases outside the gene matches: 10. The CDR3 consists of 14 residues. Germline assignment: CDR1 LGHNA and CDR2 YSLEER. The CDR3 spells CAPSAQGGNTEAFF. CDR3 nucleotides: TGCGCCCCCAGCGCCCAGGGGGGGAACACTGAAGCTTTCTTT.

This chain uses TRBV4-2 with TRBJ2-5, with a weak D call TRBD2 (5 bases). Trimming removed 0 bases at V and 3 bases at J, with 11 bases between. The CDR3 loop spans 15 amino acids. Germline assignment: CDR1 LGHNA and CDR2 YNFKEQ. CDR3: CASSQDPPGEETQYF. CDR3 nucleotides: TGTGCCAGCAGCCAAGATCCCCCCGGGGAAGAGACCCAGTACTTC.

The CDR3 loop reads CASSWTAEGNQPQHF. The CDR3 DNA reads TGTGCCAGTAGCTGGACGGCGGAGGGCAATCAGCCCCAGCATTTT. The chain links TRBV19 to TRBJ1-5; D is undetermined. The CDR3 sequence is 15 residues long. Per germline, CDR1 LNHDA and CDR2 SQIVND (reference sequence). Trimming removed 6 bases at V and 2 bases at J, with 14 bases between.

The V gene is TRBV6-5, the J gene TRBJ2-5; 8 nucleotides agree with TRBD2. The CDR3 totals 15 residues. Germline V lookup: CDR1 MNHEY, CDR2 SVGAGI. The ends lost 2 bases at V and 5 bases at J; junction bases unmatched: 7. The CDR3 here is CASSYMSGSGETQYF. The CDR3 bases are TGTGCCAGCAGTTACATGAGCGGGAGCGGGGAGACCCAGTACTTC.

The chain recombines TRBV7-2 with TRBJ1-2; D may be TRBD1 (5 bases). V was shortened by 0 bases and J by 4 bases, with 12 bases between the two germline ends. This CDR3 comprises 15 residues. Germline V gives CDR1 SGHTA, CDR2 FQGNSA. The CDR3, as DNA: TGTGCCAGCAGCTTAGCGCCAGGGATGAGCTATGGCTACACCTTC. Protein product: CASSLAPGMSYGYTF.

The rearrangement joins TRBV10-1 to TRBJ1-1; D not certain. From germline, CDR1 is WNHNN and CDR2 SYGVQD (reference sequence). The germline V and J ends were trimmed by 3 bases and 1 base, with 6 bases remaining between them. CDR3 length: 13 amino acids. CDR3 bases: TGCGCCAGCAGTGAATACGGGAACACTGAAGCTTTCTTT. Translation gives CASSEYGNTEAFF.

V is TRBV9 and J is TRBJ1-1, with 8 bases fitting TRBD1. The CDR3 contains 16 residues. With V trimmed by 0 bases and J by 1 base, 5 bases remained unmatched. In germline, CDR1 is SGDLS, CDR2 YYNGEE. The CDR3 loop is CASSVAAGQANTEAFF. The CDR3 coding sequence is TGTGCCAGCAGCGTAGCGGCGGGACAGGCGAACACTGAAGCTTTCTTT.

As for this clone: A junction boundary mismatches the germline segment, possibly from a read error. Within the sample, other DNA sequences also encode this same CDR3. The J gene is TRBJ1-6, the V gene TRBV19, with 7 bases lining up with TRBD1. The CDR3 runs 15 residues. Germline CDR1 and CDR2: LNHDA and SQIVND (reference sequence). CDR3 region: CASSGRGQKNSPLHF. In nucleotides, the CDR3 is TGTGCCAGTAGTGGGAGGGGACAGAAAAATTCACCCCTCCATTTT.

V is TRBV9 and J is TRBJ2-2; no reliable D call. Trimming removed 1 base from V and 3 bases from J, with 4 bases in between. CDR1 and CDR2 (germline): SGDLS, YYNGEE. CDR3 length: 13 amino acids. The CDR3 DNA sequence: TGTGCCAGCAGCGTACGGTACACCGGGGAGCTGTTTTTT. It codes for CASSVRYTGELFF.

The CDR3 region has the DNA TGTGCCAGCAGCAAAAGGACTAGCAATCAGCCCCAGCATTTT. This encodes CASSKRTSNQPQHF. This chain joins TRBV28 and TRBJ1-5; D call uncertain. Per germline, CDR1 MDHEN and CDR2 SYDVKM. This CDR3 is 14 amino acids long. The V end was cut by 6 bases, the J end by 0 bases, with 9 bases between.

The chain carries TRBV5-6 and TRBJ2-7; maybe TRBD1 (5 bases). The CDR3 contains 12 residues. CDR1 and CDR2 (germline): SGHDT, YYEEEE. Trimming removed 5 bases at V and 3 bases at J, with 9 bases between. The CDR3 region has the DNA TGTGCCAGCAGTCAGGGTGGCTACGAGCAGTACTTC. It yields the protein CASSQGGYEQYF.

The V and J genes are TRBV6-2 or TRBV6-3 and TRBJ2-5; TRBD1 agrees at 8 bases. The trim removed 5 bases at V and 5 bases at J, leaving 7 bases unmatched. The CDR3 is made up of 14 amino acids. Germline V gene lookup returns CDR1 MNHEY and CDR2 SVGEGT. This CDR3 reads CASSTTGARETQYF. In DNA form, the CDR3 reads TGTGCCAGCAGTACGACAGGGGCCAGGGAGACCCAGTACTTC.

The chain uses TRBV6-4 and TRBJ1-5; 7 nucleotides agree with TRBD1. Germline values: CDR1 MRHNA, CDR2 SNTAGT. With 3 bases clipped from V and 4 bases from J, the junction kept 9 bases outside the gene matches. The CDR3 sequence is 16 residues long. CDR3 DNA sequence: TGTGCCAGCAGTGAACAGACAGGGCCAAGGAATCAGCCCCAGCATTTT. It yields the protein CASSEQTGPRNQPQHF.

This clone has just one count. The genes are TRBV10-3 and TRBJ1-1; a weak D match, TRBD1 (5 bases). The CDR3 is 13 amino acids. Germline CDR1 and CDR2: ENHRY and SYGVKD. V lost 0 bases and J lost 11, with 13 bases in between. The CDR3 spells CAISESDRIGAFF. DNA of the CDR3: TGTGCCATCAGTGAGTCCGACAGAATAGGGGCTTTCTTT.

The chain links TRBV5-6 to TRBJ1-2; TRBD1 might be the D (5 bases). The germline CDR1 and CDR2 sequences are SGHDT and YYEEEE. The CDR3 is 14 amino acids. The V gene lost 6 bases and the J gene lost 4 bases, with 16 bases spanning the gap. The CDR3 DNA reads TGTGCCAGCAATCGGATGGGGGGTGTCTATGGCTACACCTTC. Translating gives CASNRMGGVYGYTF. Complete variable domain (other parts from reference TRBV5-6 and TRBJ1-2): DAGVTQSPTHLIKTRGQQVTLRCSPKSGHDTVSWYQQALGQGPQFIFQYYEEEERQRGNFPDRFSGHQFPNYSSELNVNALLLGDSALYLCASNRMGGVYGYTFGSGTRLTVV.

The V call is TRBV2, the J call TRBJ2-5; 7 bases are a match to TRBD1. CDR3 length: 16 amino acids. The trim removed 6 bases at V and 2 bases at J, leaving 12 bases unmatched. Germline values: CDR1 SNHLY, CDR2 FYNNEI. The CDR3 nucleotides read TGTGCCAGCAGAGACCTTTACGGGACAGATCAAGAGACCCAGTACTTC. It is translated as CASRDLYGTDQETQYF.

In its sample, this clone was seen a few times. The DNA of the CDR3 is TGTGCCAGCATCCCCGGGAGGGGGGGGGACACTGAAGCTTTCTTT. Translated, it gives CASIPGRGGDTEAFF. V usage is TRBV6-5 and J usage is TRBJ1-1, with D possibly TRBD1 on 6 matching bases. This CDR3 has 15 amino acids. Trimming removed 7 bases at V and 3 bases at J, with 18 bases between. Germline V gives CDR1 MNHEY, CDR2 SVGAGI.

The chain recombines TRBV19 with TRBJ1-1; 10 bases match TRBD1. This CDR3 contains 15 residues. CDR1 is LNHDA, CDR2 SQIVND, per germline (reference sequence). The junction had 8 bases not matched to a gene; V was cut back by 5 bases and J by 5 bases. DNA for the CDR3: TGTGCCAGTAGTGCTTCGACAGGGGGCGGGACTGAAGCTTTCTTT. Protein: CASSASTGGGTEAFF.

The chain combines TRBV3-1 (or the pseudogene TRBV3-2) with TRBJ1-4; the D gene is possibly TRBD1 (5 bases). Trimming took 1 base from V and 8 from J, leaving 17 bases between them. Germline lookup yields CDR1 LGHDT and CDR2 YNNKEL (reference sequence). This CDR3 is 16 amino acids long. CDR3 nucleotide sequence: TGTGCCAGCAGCCAAGGAGGGACCGCCGCTCGGGAAAAACTGTTTTTT. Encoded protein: CASSQGGTAAREKLFF.

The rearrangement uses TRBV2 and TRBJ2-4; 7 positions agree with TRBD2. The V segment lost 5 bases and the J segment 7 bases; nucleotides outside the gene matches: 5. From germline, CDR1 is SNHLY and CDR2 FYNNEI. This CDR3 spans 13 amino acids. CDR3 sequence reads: CASSSISGNIQYF. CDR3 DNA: TGTGCCAGCAGTAGCATTAGCGGGAACATTCAGTACTTC.

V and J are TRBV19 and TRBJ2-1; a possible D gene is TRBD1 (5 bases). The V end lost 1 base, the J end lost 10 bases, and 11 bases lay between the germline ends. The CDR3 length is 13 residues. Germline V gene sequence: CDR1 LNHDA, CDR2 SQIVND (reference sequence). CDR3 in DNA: TGTGCCAGTAGTATAGGAGTAGGGGCCGAGCAGTTCTTC. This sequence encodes CASSIGVGAEQFF.

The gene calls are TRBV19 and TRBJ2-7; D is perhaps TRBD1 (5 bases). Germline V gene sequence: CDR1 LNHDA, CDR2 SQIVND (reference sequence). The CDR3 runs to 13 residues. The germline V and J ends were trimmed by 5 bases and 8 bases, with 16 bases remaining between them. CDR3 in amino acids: CASSPIPGPKQYF. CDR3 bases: TGTGCCAGTAGTCCAATCCCAGGGCCAAAGCAGTACTTC.

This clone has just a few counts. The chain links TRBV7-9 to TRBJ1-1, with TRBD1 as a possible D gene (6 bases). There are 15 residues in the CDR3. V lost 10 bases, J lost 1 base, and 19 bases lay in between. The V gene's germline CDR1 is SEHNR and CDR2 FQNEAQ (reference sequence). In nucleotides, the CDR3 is TGTGCCACGGTCAGCAGGGGTCTCGAGAACACTGAAGCTTTCTTT. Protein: CATVSRGLENTEAFF. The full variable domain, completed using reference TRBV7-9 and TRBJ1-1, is DTGVSQNPRHKITKRGQNVTFRCDPISEHNRLYWYRQTLGQGPEFLTYFQNEAQLEKSRLLSDRFSAERPKGSFSTLEIQRTEQGDSAMYLCATVSRGLENTEAFFGQGTRLTVV.

Written as DNA, the CDR3 is TGTGCCACCAGCAGCATCGGTATAGGGAACTTCGGAGAGACCCAGTACTTC. As protein: CATSSIGIGNFGETQYF. The V and J genes are TRBV15 and TRBJ2-5; no reliable D call. The CDR3 extends over 17 amino acids. Germline loops: CDR1 LNHNV, CDR2 YYDKDF (reference sequence). Trimming took 3 bases from V and 4 from J, leaving 21 bases between them.

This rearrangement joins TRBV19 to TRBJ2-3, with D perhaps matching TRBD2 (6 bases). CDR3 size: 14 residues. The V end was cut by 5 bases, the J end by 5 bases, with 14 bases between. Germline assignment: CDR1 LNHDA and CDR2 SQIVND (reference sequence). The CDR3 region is CASSGDWGGDTQYF. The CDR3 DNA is TGTGCCAGTAGTGGGGACTGGGGAGGAGATACGCAGTATTTT. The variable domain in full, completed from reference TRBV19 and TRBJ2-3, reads DGGITQSPKYLFRKEGQNVTLSCEQNLNHDAMYWYRQDPGQGLRLIYYSQIVNDFQKGDIAEGYSVSREKKESFPLTVTSAQKNPTAFYLCASSGDWGGDTQYFGPGTRLTVL.